Listed here are 5 T cell receptor beta chains from one sample, sequenced in a study of blood T cell repertoires in COVID-19. TCRdb's table, derived via immunoSEQ multiplex PCR, lists solely in-frame clones and lacks some. The data contain over 150,000 clones, around 86% of them singletons. Sequencing was performed on peripheral blood. The receptors were gathered from a man aged 50 to 60 with active or convalescent COVID-19.

The gene calls are TRBV4-1 and TRBJ2-7; 7 positions agree with TRBD1. The CDR3 runs to 16 residues. Germline loops: CDR1 MGHRA, CDR2 YSYEKL. V shed 0 bases, J shed 0 bases, and the junction held 5 bases outside the gene matches. DNA for the CDR3: TGCGCCAGCAGCCAAGATGAACAGGGGAGCTCCTACGAGCAGTACTTC. It specifies CASSQDEQGSSYEQYF.

This chain uses TRBV13 with TRBJ1-2, with 7 nucleotides matching TRBD1. J lost 2 bases, V lost 4 bases, and 4 bases had no gene match. This CDR3 spans 14 amino acids. The germline CDR1 and CDR2 sequences are PRHDT and FYEKMQ (reference sequence). The CDR3 is CASSSWDSNYGYTF. CDR3 nucleotides: TGTGCCAGCAGCTCCTGGGACAGCAACTATGGCTACACCTTC.

The chain recombines TRBV19 with TRBJ1-1, with D hard to call. The CDR3 is 13 amino acids. Between the trimmed V and J ends, which lost 3 bases and 1 base, there was a span of 6 bases. Germline V gene sequence: CDR1 LNHDA, CDR2 SQIVND (reference sequence). Written as DNA, the CDR3 is TGTGCCAGTAGTATGTCCAGGAACACTGAAGCTTTCTTT. This sequence encodes CASSMSRNTEAFF.

The V and J genes are TRBV6-5 and TRBJ2-5, with D possibly TRBD1 on 5 matching bases. V lost 7 bases and J 3 bases, leaving 12 bases between the germline ends. The CDR3 contains 13 residues. Per the germline V gene, CDR1 is MNHEY and CDR2 is SVGAGI. The CDR3: CASKTEYEETQYF. CDR3 coding DNA: TGTGCCAGCAAGACAGAATACGAAGAGACCCAGTACTTC.

The chain carries TRBV19 and TRBJ1-5, with 10 bases identical to TRBD1. V trimming: 5 bases; J trimming: 2 bases; junction bases outside the gene matches: 6. CDR1 and CDR2 (germline): LNHDA, SQIVND (reference sequence). The CDR3 loop spans 16 amino acids. DNA of the CDR3: TGTGCCAGTAGTCCCCGACAGGGGGCCGGCAATCAGCCCCAGCATTTT. Amino acid sequence: CASSPRQGAGNQPQHF.